Below, 18 T cell receptor beta chains from the same sample are listed, as sequenced in a study of cytotoxic CD8 clonotypes in ibrutinib-treated CLL. The method was immunoSEQ multiplex PCR; TCRdb's version includes in-frame clones alone and lacks a portion of them. This sample has approximately 340,000 clones, with under 70% found just once. The source was PBMCs, collected after 36 months of ibrutinib treatment. The receptors derive from a human donor with chronic lymphocytic leukemia.

The V call is TRBV19, the J call TRBJ2-1, with 8 bases that match TRBD2. The CDR3 loop spans 14 amino acids. J was trimmed by 6 bases and V by 3 bases; bases with no gene match: 4. CDR1 is LNHDA, CDR2 SQIVND, per germline (reference sequence). CDR3 sequence: CASSILAGGNEQFF. The CDR3 DNA is TGTGCCAGTAGTATCCTAGCGGGCGGCAATGAGCAGTTCTTC. Full variable domain (outside the CDR3, taken from reference TRBV19 and TRBJ2-1): DGGITQSPKYLFRKEGQNVTLSCEQNLNHDAMYWYRQDPGQGLRLIYYSQIVNDFQKGDIAEGYSVSREKKESFPLTVTSAQKNPTAFYLCASSILAGGNEQFFGPGTRLTVL.

This clone was seen only a few times. The rearrangement joins TRBV5-1 to TRBJ2-3, with D possibly matching TRBD2 (6 bases). There are 14 residues in the CDR3. Germline V CDR1 and CDR2: SGHRS, YFSETQ. With 4 bases removed from V and 2 bases from J, the gap between germline ends came to 11 bases. The CDR3: CASSAGLTTDTQYF. The DNA of the CDR3 is TGCGCCAGCAGCGCGGGACTGACCACAGATACGCAGTATTTT.

The chain carries TRBV7-8 and TRBJ1-4; possible D gene TRBD1, 5 bases. Trimming left V 6 bases short and J 2 bases short, with 16 bases between. The CDR3 runs 16 residues. Germline CDR1 and CDR2: SGHVS and FQNEAQ. In DNA form, the CDR3 reads TGTGCCAGCAGATTCGACCGGGGGTTGACTAATGAAAAACTGTTTTTT. Translation: CASRFDRGLTNEKLFF.

This clone was counted between two and nine times. The chain couples TRBV11-1 to TRBJ2-5, with a tentative D call TRBD2 (5 bases). V lost 6 bases to trimming and J lost 5 bases, with 13 bases between them. Germline V gene sequence: CDR1 SGHAT, CDR2 FQDESV (reference sequence). The CDR3 extends over 13 amino acids. CDR3 nucleotides: TGTGCCAGCAGATCGGAGGTCTGGGAGACCCAGTACTTC. Translated: CASRSEVWETQYF.

This CDR3 is CASSLDRGKYEQYF. The CDR3 nucleotides read TGTGCCAGCAGCTTAGACAGGGGGAAATACGAGCAGTACTTC. The rearrangement joins TRBV11-2 to TRBJ2-7; 7 bases are a match to TRBD1. The CDR3 covers 14 residues. The V gene's germline CDR1 is SGHAT and CDR2 FQNNGV. V shed 0 bases, J shed 4 bases, and the junction held 3 bases outside the gene matches.

This clone has just one count. The chain recombines TRBV2 with TRBJ2-7; TRBD1 aligns across 7 bases. Per the germline V gene, CDR1 is SNHLY and CDR2 is FYNNEI. Trimming at V came to 5 bases and at J to 4 bases, leaving 2 bases not matched to a gene. The CDR3 length is 12 residues. The CDR3 DNA follows: TGTGCCAGCAGTCTACAGGGGTACGAGCAGTACTTC. This sequence encodes CASSLQGYEQYF.

The CDR3 loop is CASSVAGQGTGELFF. The CDR3 DNA reads TGTGCCAGCAGCGTAGCCGGACAGGGAACCGGGGAGCTGTTTTTT. The chain combines TRBV9 with TRBJ2-2; 8 positions agree with TRBD1. J lost 5 bases, V lost 0 bases, and 3 bases had no gene match. The germline V gene has CDR1 SGDLS and CDR2 YYNGEE. CDR3 size: 15 residues.

This chain joins TRBV5-1 and TRBJ2-7; 7 bases are shared with TRBD2. The CDR3 loop spans 15 amino acids. Trimming took 4 bases from V and 4 from J; bases not matched to a gene: 11. CDR1 and CDR2 from the germline V gene are SGHRS and YFSETQ. The CDR3 DNA is TGCGCCAGCAGCCGCACAGAGCGGGGAGGATACGAGCAGTACTTC. Protein product: CASSRTERGGYEQYF.

The J gene is TRBJ2-3, the V gene TRBV29-1; 15 bases align to TRBD2. With V trimmed by 6 bases and J by 8 bases, 6 bases remained unmatched. The germline gives CDR1 SQVTM, CDR2 ANQGSEA. CDR3 size: 14 residues. The CDR3 region has the DNA TGCAGCGTGGCGGGACTAGCGGGGGGAGCTACGCAGTATTTT. Translated, it gives CSVAGLAGGATQYF.

This chain links TRBV7-3 with TRBJ1-1, with TRBD1 matching 10 bases. The CDR3 runs 15 residues. Germline V gives CDR1 SGHTA, CDR2 FQGTGA. The J segment lost 3 bases and the V segment lost 5 bases, leaving 6 bases of the junction unmatched. This chain's CDR3 is CASSPTGGADTEAFF. The CDR3 region has the DNA TGTGCCAGCAGCCCGACAGGGGGCGCGGACACTGAAGCTTTCTTT.

The chain is built from TRBV6-4 and TRBJ1-1; D is undetermined. The V gene's germline CDR1 is MRHNA and CDR2 SNTAGT. V gave up 0 bases and J gave up 5 bases, with 10 bases separating them. The CDR3 length is 14 residues. The CDR3 spells CASSDSYRGTEAFF. CDR3 bases: TGTGCCAGCAGTGACTCGTATCGGGGAACTGAAGCTTTCTTT.

This chain connects TRBV10-1 to TRBJ2-7; 8 bases agree with TRBD1. Germline-derived CDR1 and CDR2 are WNHNN and SYGVQD (reference sequence). This CDR3 has 17 amino acids. V gave up 2 bases and J gave up 7 bases; unmatched junction bases: 16. The DNA of the CDR3 is TGCGCCAGCAGTGAGAGAGGACAGGGATGGAACTCTAGGGAGCAGTACTTC. It is translated as CASSERGQGWNSREQYF.

The chain recombines TRBV28 with TRBJ2-1; no reliable D call. There are 13 residues in the CDR3. The V gene's germline CDR1 is MDHEN and CDR2 SYDVKM. V was shortened by 3 bases and J by 7 bases, with 10 bases between the two germline ends. The CDR3 DNA reads as TGTGCCAGCAGTTTTTGGAGTCCGAATGAGCAGTTCTTC. It is translated as CASSFWSPNEQFF.

Only a few counts were recorded for this clone. This chain connects TRBV9 to TRBJ2-7, with TRBD1 matching 8 bases. CDR3 length: 14 residues. The germline CDR1 and CDR2 sequences are SGDLS and YYNGEE. The V gene end was trimmed by 4 bases and the J gene end by 1 base; junction bases not matched to a gene: 4. The CDR3 is CASSYGQGSYEQYF. The CDR3 DNA follows: TGTGCCAGCAGCTACGGACAGGGTTCCTACGAGCAGTACTTC.

This clone turned up a few times. V and J are TRBV9 and TRBJ1-2; D uncertain. Looked up from germline, CDR1 is SGDLS and CDR2 is YYNGEE. The CDR3 runs to 11 residues. The ends were cut back, 6 bases at V and 3 bases at J, with 6 bases in the middle. CDR3 nucleotide sequence: TGTGCCAGCAAATGGCACTATGGCTACACCTTC. Translating it yields CASKWHYGYTF. Using reference TRBV9 and TRBJ1-2 for the parts outside the CDR3, the full variable domain is DSGVTQTPKHLITATGQRVTLRCSPRSGDLSVYWYQQSLDQGLQFLIQYYNGEERAKGNILERFSAQQFPDLHSELNLSSLELGDSALYFCASKWHYGYTFGSGTRLTVV.

V and J are TRBV7-9 and TRBJ2-3; 10 nucleotides agree with TRBD2. CDR1 is SEHNR, CDR2 FQNEAQ, per germline (reference sequence). Trimming at V came to 2 bases and at J to 6 bases, leaving 11 bases not matched to a gene. This CDR3 has 17 residues. The CDR3 bases are TGTGCCAGCAGCTTAAGGCCTAGCGGGAGAGGGTTGGATACGCAGTATTTT. Translated: CASSLRPSGRGLDTQYF.

This clone occurred a few times. The V call is TRBV5-1, the J call TRBJ2-6; D is possibly TRBD2 (6 bases). V was pared by 5 bases and J by 4 bases, with 13 bases between. Germline CDR1 is SGHRS and CDR2 is YFSETQ. There are 15 residues in the CDR3. The CDR3 bases are TGCGCCAGCAGTCAAGTTACTAGCGGGGCCAACGTCCTGACTTTC. It translates to CASSQVTSGANVLTF. Filled out from reference TRBV5-1 and TRBJ2-6, the complete variable domain reads KAGVTQTPRYLIKTRGQQVTLSCSPISGHRSVSWYQQTPGQGLQFLFEYFSETQRNKGNFPGRFSGRQFSNSRSEMNVSTLELGDSALYLCASSQVTSGANVLTFGAGSRLTVL.

The gene calls are TRBV7-9 and TRBJ2-7, with D possibly being TRBD1 or TRBD2 (6 bases each). Between the trimmed V and J ends, which lost 4 bases and 1 base, there was a span of 17 bases. Germline loops: CDR1 SEHNR, CDR2 FQNEAQ (reference sequence). CDR3 length equals 16 residues. Here the CDR3 reads CASSSGGGFSSYEQYF. The DNA for the CDR3 is TGTGCCAGCAGCTCCGGAGGGGGATTTAGTTCCTACGAGCAGTACTTC.